A selection of T cell receptor beta chains follows, all from one sample in a study of blood T cell repertoires in COVID-19. Generated by immunoSEQ multiplex PCR, the TCRdb table keeps only in-frame clones and is missing some. The sample lists some 300,000 clones; 90% were seen once. The specimen was peripheral blood. All receptors derive from a woman aged 35 to 49 with COVID-19, enrolled during active disease. Each CDR3 is given with its conserved first and last residue. D genes are given only for firm matches. The size field is filled for only some rows; it gives once, few, many or a size class.

CDR3aa	CDR3nt	v_gene	len	d_gene	j_gene	abundance
CASSLRGGAGDTQYF	TGTGCCAGCAGCTTACGAGGGGGGGCAGGAGATACGCAGTATTTT	TRBV13	15	-	TRBJ2-3	-
CASSTGQGVTYEQYF	TGCGCCAGCAGCACCGGACAGGGAGTTACCTACGAGCAGTACTTC	TRBV5-1	15	TRBD1	TRBJ2-7	once
CASSEAGGGRGTEAFF	TGTGCCAGCAGTGAAGCTGGGGGGGGGCGGGGCACTGAAGCTTTCTTT	TRBV6-1	16	-	TRBJ1-1	-
CASSPPGGLAKNIQYF	TGTGCCAGCAGTCCGCCAGGGGGGTTAGCCAAAAACATTCAGTACTTC	TRBV27	16	-	TRBJ2-4	-
CASSYSELNTDTQYF	TGTGCCAGCAGTTACTCGGAGCTCAACACAGATACGCAGTATTTT	TRBV6-2/TRBV6-3	15	-	TRBJ2-3	-
CASSMVGRGETQYF	TGCGCCAGCAGCATGGTGGGCAGGGGAGAGACCCAGTACTTC	TRBV5-1	14	-	TRBJ2-5	-
CASSQERGRETQYF	TGCGCCAGCAGCCAAGAACGGGGGAGAGAGACCCAGTACTTC	TRBV4-1	14	-	TRBJ2-5	-
CASSRTGSPGYTF	TGTGCCAGCAGTAGGACAGGGTCTCCTGGCTACACCTTC	TRBV6-5	13	TRBD1	TRBJ1-2	few
CASSPLIGTGDYANTEAFF	TGTGCCAGCAGCCCACTTATCGGGACAGGGGATTACGCGAACACTGAAGCTTTCTTT	TRBV7-9	19	TRBD1	TRBJ1-1	few
CASSLASGLGSPLHF	TGTGCCAGCAGCTTGGCCTCGGGGTTGGGTTCACCCCTCCACTTT	TRBV5-4	15	-	TRBJ1-6	-
CASSRWGGEYTGELFF	TGTGCCAGCAGTCGGTGGGGGGGCGAGTACACCGGGGAGCTGTTTTTT	TRBV27	16	-	TRBJ2-2	-
CASSRTGAPTEAFF	TGTGCCAGCAGTCGGACAGGGGCCCCTACTGAAGCTTTCTTT	TRBV6-5	14	TRBD1	TRBJ1-1	-
CASSQTRTSTGELFF	TGTGCCAGCAGTCAAACCCGGACTAGCACCGGGGAGCTGTTTTTT	TRBV6-2/TRBV6-3	15	TRBD2	TRBJ2-2	-
CASSSAGTSLSNYGYTF	TGTGCCAGCAGTTCCGCCGGGACATCCCTTTCGAACTATGGCTACACCTTC	TRBV28	17	-	TRBJ1-2	-
CAWGQYSNQPQHF	TGTGCCTGGGGACAGTATAGCAATCAGCCCCAGCATTTT	TRBV30	13	-	TRBJ1-5	-
CASSLSPLSGRSTDTQYF	TGTGCCAGCAGTTTATCCCCCCTTAGCGGGAGAAGCACAGATACGCAGTATTTT	TRBV27	18	TRBD2	TRBJ2-3	-
CASSYKRQLGYGYTF	TGTGCCAGCAGCTACAAGCGACAGTTGGGGTATGGCTACACCTTC	TRBV7-8	15	-	TRBJ1-2	-
CASQGPTSYEQYF	TGTGCCAGTCAGGGCCCAACTTCCTACGAGCAGTACTTC	TRBV5-4	13	-	TRBJ2-7	-
CASSSYQGRGQPQHF	TGTGCCAGCAGCTCTTATCAGGGTAGAGGACAGCCCCAGCATTTT	TRBV9	15	-	TRBJ1-5	-
CAWSTAYEQYF	TGTGCCTGGAGTACAGCCTACGAGCAGTACTTC	TRBV30	11	-	TRBJ2-7	-
CATTDRNTEAFF	TGTGCCACCACGGACAGGAACACTGAAGCTTTCTTT	TRBV19	12	-	TRBJ1-1	-
CASSIESGGRTNEKLFF	TGTGCCAGTAGTATAGAAAGCGGCGGAAGGACTAATGAAAAACTGTTTTTT	TRBV19	17	-	TRBJ1-4	-
CASSEEGLYYGYTF	TGTGCCAGCAGCGAGGAGGGACTTTACTATGGCTACACCTTC	TRBV9	14	-	TRBJ1-2	-
CASAAGQSYEQYF	TGTGCCAGCGCTGCGGGACAGTCCTACGAGCAGTACTTC	TRBV28	13	-	TRBJ2-7	-
CASKKRDSQNTGELFF	TGTGCCAGCAAGAAAAGGGACAGTCAGAACACCGGGGAGCTGTTTTTT	TRBV2	16	TRBD1	TRBJ2-2	-
CATSGPSSGRASNEQFF	TGTGCCACCAGTGGTCCCTCTAGCGGGAGGGCCAGCAATGAGCAGTTCTTC	TRBV24-1	17	TRBD2	TRBJ2-1	once
CASSPKQGRNTEAFF	TGTGCCAGTAGTCCTAAACAGGGGCGGAACACTGAAGCTTTCTTT	TRBV19	15	TRBD1	TRBJ1-1	-
CASSLGQAGGEQYF	TGCGCCAGCAGCTTGGGGCAGGCAGGCGGGGAGCAGTACTTC	TRBV5-1	14	-	TRBJ2-7	-
CASAGLAFYNEQFF	TGTGCCAGCGCCGGACTAGCGTTCTACAATGAGCAGTTCTTC	TRBV27	14	TRBD2	TRBJ2-1	-
CASSLEPSSWTEAFF	TGTGCCAGCAGTTTAGAGCCCTCTTCGTGGACTGAAGCTTTCTTT	TRBV28	15	-	TRBJ1-1	once
CASSFPSFLEGGYTF	TGTGCCAGCAGTTTCCCCTCATTTCTAGAAGGTGGCTACACCTTC	TRBV28	15	-	TRBJ1-2	-
CASSLLTSGRLETQYF	TGTGCCAGCAGTTTACTGACTAGCGGGAGACTTGAGACCCAGTACTTC	TRBV27	16	TRBD2	TRBJ2-5	-
CASSLRRTGANYNEKLFF	TGTGCCAGCAGTTTAAGAAGGACAGGCGCCAACTATAATGAAAAACTGTTTTTT	TRBV28	18	TRBD1	TRBJ1-4	once
CASSELAGGYTF	TGCGCCAGCAGTGAGTTGGCTGGCGGCTACACCTTC	TRBV10-2	12	-	TRBJ1-2	-
CASSWGQGTYEQYF	TGTGCCAGCAGCTGGGGACAGGGAACCTACGAGCAGTACTTC	TRBV5-4	14	TRBD1	TRBJ2-7	-
CASTTPGLLDQPQHF	TGTGCCAGCACCACCCCGGGACTATTAGATCAGCCCCAGCATTTT	TRBV6-5	15	-	TRBJ1-5	-
CAWSVTSYNEQFF	TGTGCCTGGAGTGTAACTAGCTACAATGAGCAGTTCTTC	TRBV30	13	-	TRBJ2-1	-
CASSPSGGFAEKLFF	TGTGCCAGTAGTCCCTCGGGAGGGTTCGCCGAAAAACTGTTTTTT	TRBV19	15	-	TRBJ1-4	few
CASSGWGQHNEQFF	TGTGCCAGCAGCGGATGGGGACAGCACAATGAGCAGTTCTTC	TRBV7-9	14	TRBD1	TRBJ2-1	-
CASSLPTGGGSPLHF	TGTGCCAGCAGTCTGCCTACAGGGGGCGGTTCACCCCTCCACTTT	TRBV2	15	TRBD1	TRBJ1-6	-
CASSLGGDRNEQFF	TGTGCCAGCAGCTTGGGGGGGGACCGGAATGAGCAGTTCTTC	TRBV5-4	14	-	TRBJ2-1	-
CASSSTGWNTEAFF	TGTGCCAGCAGCTCGACAGGGTGGAACACTGAAGCTTTCTTT	TRBV5-4	14	TRBD1	TRBJ1-1	-
CASSSGTAKETQYF	TGTGCCAGCAGTTCCGGGACAGCGAAAGAGACCCAGTACTTC	TRBV28	14	TRBD1	TRBJ2-5	-
CASSLESGDGQPQHF	TGTGCCAGCAGCTTAGAATCCGGGGATGGACAGCCCCAGCATTTT	TRBV11-2	15	-	TRBJ1-5	-
CASSVRGPGNTIYF	TGTGCCAGCAGCGTAAGAGGGCCGGGAAACACCATATATTTT	TRBV9	14	-	TRBJ1-3	-
CASSLDLRPGLINQETQYF	TGTGCCAGCAGCTTGGATCTGCGACCGGGACTGATTAACCAAGAGACCCAGTACTTC	TRBV5-4	19	-	TRBJ2-5	few
CASSTTGTIMYGYTF	TGTGCCAGTAGCACAACCGGGACAATTATGTATGGCTACACCTTC	TRBV19	15	-	TRBJ1-2	-
CASSPPQGSTTGELFF	TGTGCCAGCTCACCACCGCAGGGTAGTACCACCGGGGAGCTGTTTTTT	TRBV18	16	-	TRBJ2-2	-
CASSLTGNGYTF	TGTGCCAGCAGTTTAACAGGGAATGGCTACACCTTC	TRBV28	12	-	TRBJ1-2	-
CASSLGDYSNQPQHF	TGTGCCAGCAGCTTAGGCGATTATAGCAATCAGCCCCAGCATTTT	TRBV7-2	15	-	TRBJ1-5	-
CASSRITSSYNEQFF	TGCGCCAGCAGCCGAATAACTAGCTCCTACAATGAGCAGTTCTTC	TRBV4-1	15	-	TRBJ2-1	-
CASSEAQGDNSPLHF	TGTGCCAGCAGTGAAGCGCAGGGCGATAATTCACCCCTCCACTTT	TRBV6-1	15	-	TRBJ1-6	few
CASSPPGKEQFF	TGTGCCAGCAGCCCCCCGGGGAAGGAGCAGTTCTTC	TRBV6-2/TRBV6-3	12	-	TRBJ2-1	-
CASSPPATQQYF	TGTGCCAGCAGTCCCCCCGCTACCCAGCAGTACTTC	TRBV6-5	12	-	TRBJ2-7	-
CASSFTPTGVTEAFF	TGTGCCAGCAGCTTCACGCCAACAGGGGTCACTGAAGCTTTCTTT	TRBV5-8	15	TRBD1	TRBJ1-1	-
CASSLDRETQYF	TGTGCCAGCAGCTTAGATAGAGAGACCCAGTACTTC	TRBV7-9	12	-	TRBJ2-5	-
CASSSLPPQGNYGYTF	TGTGCCAGCAGTTCGCTTCCCCCACAGGGGAACTATGGCTACACCTTC	TRBV28	16	TRBD1	TRBJ1-2	once
CASTSSPRQGAFNSPLHF	TGTGCCAGCACCTCTTCCCCCCGACAGGGGGCTTTCAATTCACCCCTCCACTTT	TRBV27	18	TRBD1	TRBJ1-6	few
CASSDFTSGRAYEQYF	TGTGCCAGCAGTGATTTTACTAGCGGGAGGGCCTACGAGCAGTACTTC	TRBV6-1	16	TRBD2	TRBJ2-7	-